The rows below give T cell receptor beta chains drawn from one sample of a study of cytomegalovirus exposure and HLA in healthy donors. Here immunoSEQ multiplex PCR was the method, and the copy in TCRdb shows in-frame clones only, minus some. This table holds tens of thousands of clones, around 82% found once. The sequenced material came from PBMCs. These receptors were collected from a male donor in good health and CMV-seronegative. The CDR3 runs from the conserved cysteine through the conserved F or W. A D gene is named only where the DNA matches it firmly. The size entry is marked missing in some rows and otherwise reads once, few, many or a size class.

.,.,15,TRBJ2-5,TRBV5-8,TGTGCCAGCAGCACCCCACGAAGGGGCCAAGAGACCCAGTACTTC,CASSTPRRGQETQYF
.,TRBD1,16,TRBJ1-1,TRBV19,TGTGCCAGTATCCAGGGACAGCTTGGAATCCGCACTGAAGCTTTCTTT,CASIQGQLGIRTEAFF
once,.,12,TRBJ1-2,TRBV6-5,TGTGCCAGCAGCTTAACAGGGAATGGCTACACCTTC,CASSLTGNGYTF
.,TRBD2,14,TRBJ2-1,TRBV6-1,TGTGCCAGCCAGCGGGAGGGGTCGAGGAATGAGCAGTTCTTC,CASQREGSRNEQFF
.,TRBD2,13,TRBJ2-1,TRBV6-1,TGTGCCAGCCGGAGCGGGGGGTACAATGAGCAGTTCTTC,CASRSGGYNEQFF
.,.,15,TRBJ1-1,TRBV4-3,TGCGCCAGCAGCCAAGCCCACAGGGTGAACCCTGAAGCTTTCTTT,CASSQAHRVNPEAFF
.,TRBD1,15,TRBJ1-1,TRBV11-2,TGTGCCAGCAGCTCCTACAGGGGGCGGAACACTGAAGCTTTCTTT,CASSSYRGRNTEAFF
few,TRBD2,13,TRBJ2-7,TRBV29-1,TGCAGCGTTTCACCGGGACTAGCGAGGGAGCAGTACTTC,CSVSPGLAREQYF
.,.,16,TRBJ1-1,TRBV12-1,TGTGCCAGCAGCCCAGGGACAGGGGGACTTTTTGGTGAAGCTTTCTTT,CASSPGTGGLFGEAFF
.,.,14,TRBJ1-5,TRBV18,TGTGCCAGCTCACCACAGGGAGGCAATCAGCCCCAGCATTTT,CASSPQGGNQPQHF
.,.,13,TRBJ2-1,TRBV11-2,TGTGCCAGCAGCTTCACATTAGCTCATGAGCAGTTCTTC,CASSFTLAHEQFF
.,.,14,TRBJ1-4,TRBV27,TGTGCCAGCAGTCTCCCAGAAACGGGTGAAAAACTGTTTTTT,CASSLPETGEKLFF
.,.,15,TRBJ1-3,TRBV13,TGTGCCAGCAGCTTTAGGGGTGTCTCTGGAAACACCATATATTTT,CASSFRGVSGNTIYF
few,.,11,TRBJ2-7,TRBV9,TGTGCCAGCAGCTCGGGGTACGAGCAGTACTTC,CASSSGYEQYF
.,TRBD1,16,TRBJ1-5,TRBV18,TGTGCCAGCTCACCGAACAGGGGAGTGGACAATCAGCCCCAGCATTTT,CASSPNRGVDNQPQHF
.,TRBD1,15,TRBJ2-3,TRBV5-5,TGTGCCAGCAGCTCTGGGACAGGCCGGGGGGATACGCAGTATTTT,CASSSGTGRGDTQYF
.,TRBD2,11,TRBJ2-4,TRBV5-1,TGCGCCAGCAGACTAGCGAACATTCAGTACTTC,CASRLANIQYF
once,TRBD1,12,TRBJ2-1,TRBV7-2,TGTGCCAGCAGCGGGGACAGGCCCGAGCAGTTCTTC,CASSGDRPEQFF
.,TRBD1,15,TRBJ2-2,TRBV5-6,TGTGCCAGCAGCTGGACGACAGGGGTTGACGGGGAGCTGTTTTTT,CASSWTTGVDGELFF
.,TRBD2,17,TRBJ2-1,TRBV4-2,TGTGCCAGCAGCCAAGCCGGGCTAGCGGGAGCATACAATGAGCAGTTCTTC,CASSQAGLAGAYNEQFF
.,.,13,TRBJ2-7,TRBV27,TGTGCCAGCAGACGCCGACTAGGCTACGAGCAGTACTTC,CASRRRLGYEQYF
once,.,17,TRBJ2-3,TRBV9,TGTGCCAGCAGCGTAGGGGGGACTCCGAGCTTCACAGATACGCAGTATTTT,CASSVGGTPSFTDTQYF
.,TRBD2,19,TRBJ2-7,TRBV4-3,TGCGCCAGCAGCCAAGACCGAACCCCCTTGGGCCTAGCGGGGTACGAGCAGTCCTTC,CASSQDRTPLGLAGYEQSF
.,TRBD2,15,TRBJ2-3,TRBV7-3,TGTGCCAGCAGCTTAGGGGGACTAGCATCAGATACGCAGTATTTT,CASSLGGLASDTQYF
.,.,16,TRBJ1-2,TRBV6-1,TGTGCCAGCAGTGAAGCGAAGCAGGCGCCGAGCTATGGCTACACCTTC,CASSEAKQAPSYGYTF
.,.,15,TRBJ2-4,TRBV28,TGTGCCAGCAGTCCCGAGGGGGATTGGAAAAACATTCAGTACTTC,CASSPEGDWKNIQYF
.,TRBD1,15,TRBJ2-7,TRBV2,TGTGCCAGCAGTCAACCGGGACAGGGTTTCCACGAGCAGTACTTC,CASSQPGQGFHEQYF
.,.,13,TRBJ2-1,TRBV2,TGTGCCAGCAAACAGGGACCCTACAATGAGCAGTTCTTC,CASKQGPYNEQFF
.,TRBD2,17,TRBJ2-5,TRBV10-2,TGCGCCAGCGGACGGACTAGCGGGGGACCCTCCCAAGAGACCCAGTACTTC,CASGRTSGGPSQETQYF
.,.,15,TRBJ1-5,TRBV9,TGTGCCAGCAGCGTAGGGGCCGTGATTGATCAGCCCCAGCATTTT,CASSVGAVIDQPQHF
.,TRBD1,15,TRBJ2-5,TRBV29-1,TGCAGCGTAAACCCGGCCACAGGGGGGTCAGAGACCCAGTACTTC,CSVNPATGGSETQYF
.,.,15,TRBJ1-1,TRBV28,TGTGCCAGCAGTTTATCCAATACAGTGAACACTGAAGCTTTCTTT,CASSLSNTVNTEAFF
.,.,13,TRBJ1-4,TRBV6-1,TGTGCCAGCAGAGAAACAGGGAATGAAAAACTGTTTTTT,CASRETGNEKLFF
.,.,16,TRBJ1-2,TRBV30,.,CAWGPGTGGINYGYPF
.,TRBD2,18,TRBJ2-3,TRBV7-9,TGTGCCAGCAGCGCTCACGCTGGTCTAGCGGGAGTAACAGATACGCAGTATTTT,CASSAHAGLAGVTDTQYF
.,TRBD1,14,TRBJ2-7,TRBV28,TGTGCCAGCAGTTCCGGACAGGGGGCAGACGAGCAGTACTTC,CASSSGQGADEQYF
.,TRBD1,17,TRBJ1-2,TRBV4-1,TGCGCCAGCAGCCAAGACGGAACAGGGGTAATAATTGGGGGCTACACCTTC,CASSQDGTGVIIGGYTF
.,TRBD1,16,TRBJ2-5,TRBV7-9,TGTGCCAGCAGCCGGACAGGGGGAATGGTGGGAGAGACCCAGTACTTC,CASSRTGGMVGETQYF
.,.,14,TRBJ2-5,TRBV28,TGTGCCAGCAGTTTAGGGCAGCCTATTGAGACCCAGTACTTC,CASSLGQPIETQYF
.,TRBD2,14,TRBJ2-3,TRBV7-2,TGTGCCAGCAGCTTACAACTAGCGTCAGATACGCAGTATTTT,CASSLQLASDTQYF
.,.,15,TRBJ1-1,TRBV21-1,TGTGCCAGCAGCAAAGCGCGCAGGGAGGACACTGAAGCTTTCTTT,CASSKARREDTEAFF
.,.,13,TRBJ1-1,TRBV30,TGTGCCTGGAGTGTACTGGGAGGCACTGAAGCTTTCTTT,CAWSVLGGTEAFF
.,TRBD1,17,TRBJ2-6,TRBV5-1,TGCGCCACAAAGACGGGACAGGGAACCCCTGGGGCCAACGTCCTGACTTTC,CATKTGQGTPGANVLTF
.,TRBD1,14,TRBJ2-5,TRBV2,TGTGCCAGTACCGGGACAGGGACCCTCGGGGCCCAGTACTTC,CASTGTGTLGAQYF